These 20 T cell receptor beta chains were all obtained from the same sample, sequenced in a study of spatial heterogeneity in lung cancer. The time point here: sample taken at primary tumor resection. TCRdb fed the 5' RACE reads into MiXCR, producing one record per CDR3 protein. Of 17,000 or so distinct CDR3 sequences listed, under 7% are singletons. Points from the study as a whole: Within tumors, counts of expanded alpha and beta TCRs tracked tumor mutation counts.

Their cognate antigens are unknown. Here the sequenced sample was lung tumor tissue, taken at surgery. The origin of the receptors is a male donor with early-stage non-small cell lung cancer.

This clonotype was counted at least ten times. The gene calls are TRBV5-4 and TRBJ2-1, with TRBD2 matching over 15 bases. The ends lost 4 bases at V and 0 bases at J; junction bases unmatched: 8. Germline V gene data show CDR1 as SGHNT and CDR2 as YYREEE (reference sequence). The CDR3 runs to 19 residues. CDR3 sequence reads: CASSIGLAGGQSSYNEQFF. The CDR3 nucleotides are TGTGCCAGCAGCATAGGACTAGCGGGGGGGCAGAGCTCCTACAATGAGCAGTTCTTC.

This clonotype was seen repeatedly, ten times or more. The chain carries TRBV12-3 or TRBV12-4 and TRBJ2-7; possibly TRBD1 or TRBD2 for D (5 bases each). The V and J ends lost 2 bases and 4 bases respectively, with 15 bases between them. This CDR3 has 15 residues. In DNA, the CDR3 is TGTGCCAGCAGTTTAAAGGGGAGTGTGGAGTACGAGCAGTACTTC. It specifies CASSLKGSVEYEQYF.

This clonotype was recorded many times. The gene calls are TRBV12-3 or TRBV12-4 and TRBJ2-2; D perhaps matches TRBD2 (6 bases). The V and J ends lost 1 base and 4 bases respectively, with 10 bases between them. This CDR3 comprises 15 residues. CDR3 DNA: TGTGCCAGCAGTTTAGGACTAGAGATCACCGGGGAGCTGTTTTTT. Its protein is CASSLGLEITGELFF.

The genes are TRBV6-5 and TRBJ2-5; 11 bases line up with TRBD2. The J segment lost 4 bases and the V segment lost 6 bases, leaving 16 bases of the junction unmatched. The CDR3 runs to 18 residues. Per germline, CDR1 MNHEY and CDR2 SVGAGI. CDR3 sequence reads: CASSYRLAGGLAPETQYF. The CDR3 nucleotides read TGTGCCAGCAGCTACAGGCTAGCGGGGGGCCTAGCGCCAGAGACCCAGTACTTC.

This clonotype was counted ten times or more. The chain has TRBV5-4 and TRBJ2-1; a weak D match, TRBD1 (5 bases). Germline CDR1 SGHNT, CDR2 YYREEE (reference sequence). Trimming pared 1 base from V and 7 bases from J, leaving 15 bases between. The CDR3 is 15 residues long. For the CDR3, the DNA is TGTGCCAGCAGCTTGAGGTCAGGGTCGTGGAATGAGCAGTTCTTC. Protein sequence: CASSLRSGSWNEQFF.

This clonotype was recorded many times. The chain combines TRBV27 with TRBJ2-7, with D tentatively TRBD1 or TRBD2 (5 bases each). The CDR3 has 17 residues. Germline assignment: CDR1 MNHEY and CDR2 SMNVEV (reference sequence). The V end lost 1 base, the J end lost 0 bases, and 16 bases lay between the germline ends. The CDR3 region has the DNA TGTGCCAGCAGTTTATTCCCGTGGGGCGCGGGCTCCTACGAGCAGTACTTC. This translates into CASSLFPWGAGSYEQYF.

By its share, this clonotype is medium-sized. CDR3 in amino acids: CASSYLAGGRTEAFF. The CDR3 DNA reads TGTGCCAGCAGTTACCTAGCAGGGGGCCGCACTGAAGCTTTCTTT. The genes are TRBV6-5 and TRBJ1-1, with 8 bases lining up with TRBD1. Trimming at V came to 2 bases and at J to 4 bases, leaving 6 bases not matched to a gene. Looked up from germline, CDR1 is MNHEY and CDR2 is SVGAGI. This CDR3 region has 15 residues.

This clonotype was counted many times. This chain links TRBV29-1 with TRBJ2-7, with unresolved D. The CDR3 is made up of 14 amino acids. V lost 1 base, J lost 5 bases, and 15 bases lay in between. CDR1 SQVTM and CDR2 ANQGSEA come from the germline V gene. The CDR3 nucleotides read TGCAGCGTTGAAGGGCAGGAGCAGTCGGACGAGCAGTACTTC. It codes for CSVEGQEQSDEQYF.

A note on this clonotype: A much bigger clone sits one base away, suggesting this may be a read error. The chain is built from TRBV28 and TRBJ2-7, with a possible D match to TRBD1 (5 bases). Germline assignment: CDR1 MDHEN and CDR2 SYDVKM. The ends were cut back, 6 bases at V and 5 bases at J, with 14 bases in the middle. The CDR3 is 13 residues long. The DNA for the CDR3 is TGTGCCAGCAGGCCCCAGGGTTCCAACGAGCAGTACTTC. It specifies CASRPQGSNEQYF.

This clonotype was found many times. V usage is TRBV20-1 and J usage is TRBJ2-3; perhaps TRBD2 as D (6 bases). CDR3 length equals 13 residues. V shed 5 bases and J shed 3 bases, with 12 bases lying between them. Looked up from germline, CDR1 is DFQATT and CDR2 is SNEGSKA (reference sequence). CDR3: CSAPGERTDTQYF. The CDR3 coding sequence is TGCAGTGCTCCGGGAGAAAGGACAGATACGCAGTATTTT.

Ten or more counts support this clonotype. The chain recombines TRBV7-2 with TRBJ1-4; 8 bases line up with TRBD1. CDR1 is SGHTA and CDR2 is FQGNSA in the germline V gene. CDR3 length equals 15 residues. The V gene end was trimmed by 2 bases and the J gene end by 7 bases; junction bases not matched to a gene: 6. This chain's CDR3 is CASSLFRDRTEKLFF. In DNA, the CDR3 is TGTGCCAGCAGCTTATTCCGGGACAGGACTGAAAAACTGTTTTTT.

Here the CDR3 reads CASSPRTQETQYF. CDR3 nucleotides: TGTGCCAGCAGCCCCCGGACTCAGGAGACCCAGTACTTC. The V and J genes are TRBV5-4 and TRBJ2-5, with D tentatively TRBD2 (5 bases). V was pared by 4 bases and J by 5 bases, with 12 bases between. Per germline, CDR1 SGHNT and CDR2 YYREEE (reference sequence). The CDR3 contains 13 residues. The full variable domain, completed using reference TRBV5-4 and TRBJ2-5, is ETGVTQSPTHLIKTRGQQVTLRCSSQSGHNTVSWYQQALGQGPQFIFQYYREEENGRGNFPPRFSGLQFPNYSSELNVNALELDDSALYLCASSPRTQETQYFGPGTRLLVL.

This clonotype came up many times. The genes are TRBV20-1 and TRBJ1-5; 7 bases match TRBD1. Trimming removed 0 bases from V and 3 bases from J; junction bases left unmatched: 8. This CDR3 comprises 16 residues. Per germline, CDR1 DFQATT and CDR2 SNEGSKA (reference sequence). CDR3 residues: CSARDPLGQDNQPQHF. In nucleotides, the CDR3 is TGCAGTGCTAGAGATCCCCTCGGACAGGACAATCAGCCCCAGCATTTT.

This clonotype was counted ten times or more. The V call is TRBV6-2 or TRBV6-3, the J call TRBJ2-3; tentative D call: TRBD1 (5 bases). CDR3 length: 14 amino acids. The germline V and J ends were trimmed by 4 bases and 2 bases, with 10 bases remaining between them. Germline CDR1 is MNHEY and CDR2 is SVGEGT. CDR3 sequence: CASSLQASTDTQYF. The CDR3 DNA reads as TGTGCCAGCAGTTTACAGGCTTCCACAGATACGCAGTATTTT.

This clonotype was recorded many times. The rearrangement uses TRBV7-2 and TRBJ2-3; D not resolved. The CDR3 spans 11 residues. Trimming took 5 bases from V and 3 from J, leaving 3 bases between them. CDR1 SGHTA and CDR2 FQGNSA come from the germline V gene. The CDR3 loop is CASSTTDTQYF. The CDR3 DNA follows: TGTGCCAGCAGCACGACAGATACGCAGTATTTT. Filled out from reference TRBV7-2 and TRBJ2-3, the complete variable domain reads GAGVSQSPSNKVTEKGKDVELRCDPISGHTALYWYRQSLGQGLEFLIYFQGNSAPDKSGLPSDRFSAERTGGSVSTLTIQRTQQEDSAVYLCASSTTDTQYFGPGTRLTVL.

The CDR3 reads CASSRGGARTDTQYF. For the CDR3, the DNA is TGTGCCAGCAGCCGCGGGGGGGCGCGGACAGATACGCAGTATTTT. This chain connects TRBV5-4 to TRBJ2-3; 9 nucleotides line up with TRBD2. The CDR3 consists of 15 residues. Per germline, CDR1 SGHNT and CDR2 YYREEE (reference sequence). After removal of 4 bases from V and 3 bases from J, the junction contained 6 bases not matched to a gene.

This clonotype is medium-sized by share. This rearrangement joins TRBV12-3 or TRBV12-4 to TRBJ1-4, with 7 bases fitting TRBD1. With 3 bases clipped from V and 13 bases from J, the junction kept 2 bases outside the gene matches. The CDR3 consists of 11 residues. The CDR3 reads CASSFGTVLFF. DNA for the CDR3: TGTGCCAGCAGTTTCGGGACAGTACTGTTTTTT.

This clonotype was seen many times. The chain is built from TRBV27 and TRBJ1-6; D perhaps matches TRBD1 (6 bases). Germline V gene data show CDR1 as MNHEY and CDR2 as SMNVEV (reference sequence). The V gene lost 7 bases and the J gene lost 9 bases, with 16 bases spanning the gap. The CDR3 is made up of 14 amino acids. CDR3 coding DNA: TGTGCCAGCAAGACCACAGGGCCGACTTCACCCCTCCACTTT. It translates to CASKTTGPTSPLHF.

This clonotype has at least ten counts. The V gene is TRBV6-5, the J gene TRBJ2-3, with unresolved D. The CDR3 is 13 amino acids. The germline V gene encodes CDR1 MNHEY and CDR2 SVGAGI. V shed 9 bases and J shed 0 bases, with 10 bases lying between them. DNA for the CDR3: TGTGCCAGTTCTGGTGGCAGCACAGATACGCAGTATTTT. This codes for CASSGGSTDTQYF.

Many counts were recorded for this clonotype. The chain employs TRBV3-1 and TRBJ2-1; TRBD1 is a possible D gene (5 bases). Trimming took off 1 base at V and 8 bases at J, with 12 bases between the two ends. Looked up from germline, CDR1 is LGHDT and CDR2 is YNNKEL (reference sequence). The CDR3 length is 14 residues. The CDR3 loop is CASSQGIRVYEQFF. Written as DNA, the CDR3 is TGTGCCAGCAGCCAAGGCATCAGGGTTTATGAGCAGTTCTTC.